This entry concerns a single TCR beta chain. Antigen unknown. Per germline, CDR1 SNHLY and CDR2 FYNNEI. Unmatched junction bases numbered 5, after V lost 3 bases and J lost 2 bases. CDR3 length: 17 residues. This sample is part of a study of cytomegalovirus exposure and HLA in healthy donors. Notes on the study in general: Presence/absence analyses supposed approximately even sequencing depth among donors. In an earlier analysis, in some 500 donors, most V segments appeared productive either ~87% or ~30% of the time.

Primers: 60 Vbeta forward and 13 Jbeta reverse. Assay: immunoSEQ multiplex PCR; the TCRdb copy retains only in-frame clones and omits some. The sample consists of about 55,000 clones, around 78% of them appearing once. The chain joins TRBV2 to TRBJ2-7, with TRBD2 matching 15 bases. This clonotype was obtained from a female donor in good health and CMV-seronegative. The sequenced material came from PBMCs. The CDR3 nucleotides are TGTGCCAGCAGTGACTCTGGACTAGCGGGGGGGCCCTACGAGCAGTACTTC. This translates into CASSDSGLAGGPYEQYF.